The 3 T cell receptor beta chains reported below all come from one sample, sequenced in a study of beta chain features in type 1 diabetes. The study reverse transcribed the entire isolated RNA, so it sequenced expressed TCRB transcripts. Data came from immunoSEQ multiplex PCR; TCRdb stores just in-frame clones and leaves some out. The table has approximately 340,000 clones, around 15% seen once; the top ten hold approximately 0.019%. Sequenced input: naive CD4+ T cells from blood. All receptors come from a woman aged 18-29 years in good health.

This clone has only a few counts. The rearrangement uses TRBV5-1 and TRBJ2-7; 12 bases fit TRBD1. The ends lost 4 bases at V and 2 bases at J; junction bases unmatched: 4. Germline values: CDR1 SGHRS, CDR2 YFSETQ. CDR3 length equals 15 residues. The CDR3 is CASSRGQGAAYEQYF. The CDR3 region has the DNA TGCGCCAGCAGCCGGGGACAGGGGGCAGCCTACGAGCAGTACTTC. Based on the CDR3 plus reference TRBV5-1 and TRBJ2-7, the full variable domain is KAGVTQTPRYLIKTRGQQVTLSCSPISGHRSVSWYQQTPGQGLQFLFEYFSETQRNKGNFPGRFSGRQFSNSRSEMNVSTLELGDSALYLCASSRGQGAAYEQYFGPGTRLTVT.

The rearrangement uses TRBV6-6 and TRBJ1-5, with a tentative D call TRBD1 (6 bases). The CDR3 consists of 16 residues. The ends were cut back, 6 bases at V and 4 bases at J, with 19 bases in the middle. The V gene's germline CDR1 is MNHNY and CDR2 SVGAGI (reference sequence). CDR3 nucleotide sequence: TGTGCCAGCAGAGTTACTTCTAGACAGGAAAATCAGCCCCAGCATTTT. Translation gives CASRVTSRQENQPQHF.

The gene calls are TRBV7-9 and TRBJ2-2; D possibly corresponds to TRBD1 (6 bases). Per the germline V gene, CDR1 is SEHNR and CDR2 is FQNEAQ (reference sequence). The CDR3 sequence is 15 residues long. The ends were cut back, 1 base at V and 5 bases at J, with 11 bases in the middle. CDR3: CASSLGPGETGELFF. The CDR3 coding sequence is TGTGCCAGCAGCTTAGGGCCAGGGGAAACCGGGGAGCTGTTTTTT.